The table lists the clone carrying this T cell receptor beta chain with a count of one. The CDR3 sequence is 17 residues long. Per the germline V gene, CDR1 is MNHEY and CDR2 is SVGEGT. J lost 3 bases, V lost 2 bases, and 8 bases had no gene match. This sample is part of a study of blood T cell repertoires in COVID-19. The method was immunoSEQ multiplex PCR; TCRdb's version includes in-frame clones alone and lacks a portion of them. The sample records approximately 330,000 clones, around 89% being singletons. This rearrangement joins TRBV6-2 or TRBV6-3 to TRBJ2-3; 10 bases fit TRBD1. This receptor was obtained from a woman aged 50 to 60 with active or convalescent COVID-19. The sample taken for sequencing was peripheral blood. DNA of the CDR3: TGTGCCAGCAGTTACCCCTCCGGACAGGGGGGAACAGATACGCAGTATTTT. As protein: CASSYPSGQGGTDTQYF.